This T cell receptor (beta chain) was found in a study of cytomegalovirus exposure and HLA in healthy donors. On the study more broadly: Of the donors genotyped, 398 in all, over 80% fell in the Caucasian-associated ancestry cluster. Study-level points and caveats: It was assumed in the presence/absence analyses that sequencing depth was roughly uniform across donors. Reportedly, TCR beta sequences accurately predicted HLA-A and HLA-B alleles in most subjects. In vitro checks showed that a few CMV-associated chains really do target CMV antigens.

The PCR was carried out with 60 Vbeta primers and 13 Jbeta primers. The assay was immunoSEQ multiplex PCR, and TCRdb's table has in-frame clones only and misses some. The sample records 130,000 or so clones, less than 75% being singletons. Details on this clone: Its antigen is as yet unknown.

The sample taken for sequencing was PBMCs. The source is a woman aged 40 to 50 in good health and CMV-seropositive.

The CDR3 is CASSTLQDSYGYTF. The DNA for the CDR3 is TGTGCCAGTAGTACCTTACAGGATTCCTATGGCTACACCTTC. The J gene is TRBJ1-2, the V gene TRBV19; perhaps TRBD1 as D (5 bases). Trimming shortened V by 4 bases and J by 4 bases, and 13 bases separated the two germline ends. Per germline, CDR1 LNHDA and CDR2 SQIVND (reference sequence). This CDR3 is 14 amino acids long. The complete variable domain, with remaining parts taken from reference TRBV19 and TRBJ1-2, reads DGGITQSPKYLFRKEGQNVTLSCEQNLNHDAMYWYRQDPGQGLRLIYYSQIVNDFQKGDIAEGYSVSREKKESFPLTVTSAQKNPTAFYLCASSTLQDSYGYTFGSGTRLTVV.